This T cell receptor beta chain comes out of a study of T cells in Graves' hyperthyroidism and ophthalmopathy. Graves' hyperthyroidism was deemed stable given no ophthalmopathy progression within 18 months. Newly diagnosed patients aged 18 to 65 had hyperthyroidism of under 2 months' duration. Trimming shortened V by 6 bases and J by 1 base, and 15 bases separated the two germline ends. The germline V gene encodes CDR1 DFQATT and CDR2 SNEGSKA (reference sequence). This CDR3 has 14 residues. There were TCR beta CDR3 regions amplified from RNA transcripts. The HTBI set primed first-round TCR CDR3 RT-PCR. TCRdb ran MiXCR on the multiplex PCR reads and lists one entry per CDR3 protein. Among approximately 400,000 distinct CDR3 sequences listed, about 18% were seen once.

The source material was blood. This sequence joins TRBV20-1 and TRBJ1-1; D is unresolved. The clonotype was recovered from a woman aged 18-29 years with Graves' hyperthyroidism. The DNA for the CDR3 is TGCAGTGCCGTCGCCGGGCGGTGGAACACTGAAGCTTTCTTT. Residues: CSAVAGRWNTEAFF.